This note documents a single T cell receptor beta chain sequence. V gave up 0 bases and J gave up 13 bases, with 17 bases separating them. The CDR3 runs 15 residues. Germline CDR1 reads SGDLS; CDR2 reads YYNGEE. Treatment meaning: some 19 received Ad26.COV2.S at low or high dose, single or two shots; five or six received placebo; per-sample allocation not given. All samples were drawn on day 63, counting from the first vaccine or placebo injection. The data were obtained in a study of Ad26.COV2.S vaccination and SARS-CoV-2 variants. Clones were sequenced by immunoSEQ multiplex PCR, and TCRdb holds only the in-frame ones, with some missing. Here the sample spans roughly 240,000 clones, 88% being singletons.

This clonotype originated in a person between 18 and 65 years old who received the Ad26.COV2.S COVID-19 vaccine or a placebo. This rearrangement joins TRBV9 to TRBJ1-6; D not resolved. The sequenced sample was peripheral blood, obtained in a trial of Ad26.COV2.S vaccine versus placebo. CDR3 coding DNA: TGTGCCAGCAGCGTAGGGCTAGCGGTTCTTGATCCCCTCCACTTT. Translation: CASSVGLAVLDPLHF.